This T cell receptor (beta chain) came from a study of CD8 T cells in ankylosing spondylitis. Overall study findings and caveats: Made up of eight highly homologous variants, a TCR beta motif appeared characteristic of ankylosing spondylitis blood.

TCRdb reanalysed the 5' RACE reads using MiXCR and keeps one entry per CDR3 protein. Here the sample spans over 700,000 distinct CDR3 sequences, about 20% being singletons. This clonotype was counted ten times or more. Its antigen is not known. Germline CDR1 and CDR2: MNHNS and SASEGT. The V segment lost 5 bases and the J segment 3 bases; nucleotides outside the gene matches: 5. The CDR3 runs 15 residues. Input material: blood, either unsorted or a sorted T cell fraction (not recorded which). V and J are TRBV6-1 and TRBJ1-5; 9 bases are shared with TRBD1. The receptor's source is a male donor with ankylosing spondylitis. In DNA form, the CDR3 reads TGTGCCAGCAGTCCCGGGACAGGGAACAATCAGCCCCAGCATTTT. It is translated as CASSPGTGNNQPQHF.